The 12 T cell receptor beta chains reported below all come from one sample, sequenced in a study of cytomegalovirus exposure and HLA in healthy donors. Primers included in the PCR were 60 Vbeta and 13 Jbeta primers. Sequenced by immunoSEQ multiplex PCR; TCRdb stores in-frame clones only, minus some. The repertoire includes 160,000 or so clones, approximately 81% of them detected once, and approximately 2.4% sits in the top ten. The specimen was PBMCs. The source of these receptors is a female donor in good health and CMV-seronegative.

The J gene is TRBJ2-5, the V gene TRBV10-3; 8 nucleotides match TRBD1. V was clipped by 10 bases and J by 2 bases; unmatched bases: 9. This CDR3 region has 14 residues. Germline CDR1 ENHRY, CDR2 SYGVKD. CDR3 nucleotide sequence: TGTGCCACAGAACCCGGGACAGGACAAGAGACCCAGTACTTC. Amino acid sequence: CATEPGTGQETQYF.

This clone was observed a few times. Written as DNA, the CDR3 is TGCGCCAGCGTCCTTTATAGGGCTAGCGGGTCGAACACCGGGGAGCTGTTTTTT. Protein product: CASVLYRASGSNTGELFF. V and J are TRBV5-1 and TRBJ2-2; 8 bases agree with TRBD2. The germline V gene has CDR1 SGHRS and CDR2 YFSETQ. The trim removed 7 bases at V and 0 bases at J, leaving 14 bases unmatched. This CDR3 spans 18 amino acids.

A few counts support this clone. The chain joins TRBV4-1 to TRBJ2-2; TRBD1 matches at 7 bases. The CDR3 loop spans 16 amino acids. J was trimmed by 4 bases and V by 0 bases; bases with no gene match: 5. Germline CDR1 MGHRA, CDR2 YSYEKL. Written as DNA, the CDR3 is TGCGCCAGCAGCCAAGATAGGGCAGGGGGCACCGGGGAGCTGTTTTTT. Protein product: CASSQDRAGGTGELFF.

The J gene is TRBJ2-5, the V gene TRBV4-2; 7 nucleotides agree with TRBD1. The CDR3 totals 13 residues. CDR1 and CDR2 (germline): LGHNA, YNFKEQ. Trimming took 5 bases from V and 5 from J; bases not matched to a gene: 5. CDR3 residues: CASSTTGSETQYF. DNA for the CDR3: TGTGCCAGCAGCACGACAGGGAGTGAGACCCAGTACTTC.

The chain uses TRBV30 and TRBJ2-7; TRBD2 agrees at 11 bases. This CDR3 is 14 amino acids long. V gave up 5 bases and J gave up 7 bases; unmatched junction bases: 10. Looked up from germline, CDR1 is GTSNPN and CDR2 is SVGIG (reference sequence). The CDR3 DNA reads TGTGCCTGGGCCAACATAGCGGGAGGGCGAGAGCAGTACTTC. It translates to CAWANIAGGREQYF.

The V and J genes are TRBV7-2 and TRBJ2-7; the D gene is possibly TRBD2 (6 bases). V was clipped by 5 bases and J by 2 bases, with 16 bases between them. This CDR3 is 15 amino acids long. The V gene's germline CDR1 is SGHTA and CDR2 FQGNSA. The CDR3: CASSRRLVPPYEQYF. The CDR3 DNA sequence: TGTGCCAGCAGCCGACGACTAGTCCCGCCCTACGAGCAGTACTTC.

V and J are TRBV5-4 and TRBJ2-7, with D hard to call. The CDR3 length is 14 residues. Germline-derived CDR1 and CDR2 are SGHNT and YYREEE (reference sequence). V was cut by 2 bases and J by 0 bases, with 9 bases left in between. The CDR3 sequence is CASSLALSSYEQYF. DNA of the CDR3: TGTGCCAGCAGCTTAGCGCTCAGCTCCTACGAGCAGTACTTC. The whole variable domain, filled in from reference TRBV5-4 and TRBJ2-7, reads ETGVTQSPTHLIKTRGQQVTLRCSSQSGHNTVSWYQQALGQGPQFIFQYYREEENGRGNFPPRFSGLQFPNYSSELNVNALELDDSALYLCASSLALSSYEQYFGPGTRLTVT.

This clone was detected ten times or more. V gene TRBV6-6 combines with J gene TRBJ1-5; 7 bases agree with TRBD1. Germline V gene lookup returns CDR1 MNHNY and CDR2 SVGAGI (reference sequence). This CDR3 region has 13 residues. Germline trimming cut 5 bases from V and 4 bases from J; bases unmatched to any gene: 2. The CDR3 region has the DNA TGTGCCAGCAGTGGACAGGAAAATCAGCCCCAGCATTTT. Translated, it gives CASSGQENQPQHF.

The chain recombines TRBV28 with TRBJ2-1; weak D call: TRBD1 (5 bases). The CDR3 sequence is 16 residues long. The germline gives CDR1 MDHEN, CDR2 SYDVKM. V was pared by 6 bases and J by 6 bases, with 21 bases between. The CDR3 DNA reads TGTGCCAGCAGGCCCGCGACAGCTACCATAAGCAATGAGCAGTTCTTC. It translates to CASRPATATISNEQFF. Supplemented by reference TRBV28 and TRBJ2-1, the full variable domain reads DVKVTQSSRYLVKRTGEKVFLECVQDMDHENMFWYRQDPGLGLRLIYFSYDVKMKEKGDIPEGYSVSREKKERFSLILESASTNQTSMYLCASRPATATISNEQFFGPGTRLTVL.

In this sample, this clone turned up once. The chain recombines TRBV6-5 with TRBJ1-5; D unclear. CDR1 and CDR2 from the germline V gene are MNHEY and SVGAGI. The CDR3 loop spans 14 amino acids. Trimming pared 3 bases from V and 4 bases from J, leaving 10 bases between. The DNA of the CDR3 is TGTGCCAGCAGTTATTACTCCCCTAATCAGCCCCAGCATTTT. It specifies CASSYYSPNQPQHF.

The gene calls are TRBV21-1 and TRBJ1-2; the tabulated D call, TRBD1, remains unverified against the DNA. TRBV21-1 is described as a pseudogene. The CDR3 runs to 16 residues. The CDR3 sequence is CASSTRTNRTNYGYTF. Written as DNA, the CDR3 is TGTGCCAGCAGCACCCGAACAAACCGAACTAACTATGGCTACACCTTC.

The chain has TRBV5-1 and TRBJ2-2; 10 bases match TRBD2. Germline V gene data show CDR1 as SGHRS and CDR2 as YFSETQ. Unmatched junction bases numbered 13, after V lost 4 bases and J lost 1 base. The CDR3 spans 19 residues. In DNA, the CDR3 is TGCGCCAGCAGCCTCGCACTACCCCGGACTAGCGGGAACACCGGGGAGCTGTTTTTT. Protein sequence: CASSLALPRTSGNTGELFF.